This T cell receptor (beta chain) emerged from a study of T cell repertoires in ileal Crohn's disease. Study context: Patients had a median approximately 8-year disease duration, and around 35% were active smokers. Study conclusions and caveats: High-frequency clones were more common in sorted CD8 than CD4 cells.

Germline-derived CDR1 and CDR2 are GTSNPN and SVGIG (reference sequence). Trimming stripped 2 bases from V and 7 bases from J, with 8 bases between. CDR3 length equals 11 residues. Documented time point: neoterminal ileum biopsy at postoperative endoscopy, about 6 months after surgery. On this clone itself: Its antigen is unknown.

Data came from immunoSEQ multiplex PCR; TCRdb stores just in-frame clones and leaves some out. The sample shows tens of thousands of clones, roughly nine tenths of them seen only once. The source is an adult with Crohn's disease. The sequenced material came from ileal tissue. The chain combines TRBV30 with TRBJ1-1; a possible D gene is TRBD1 (5 bases). CDR3 sequence reads: CAWSQDSEAFF. The CDR3 region has the DNA TGTGCCTGGAGTCAAGACAGTGAAGCTTTCTTT.